This T cell receptor (beta chain) is from a study of T cell repertoires in cytomegalovirus infection. In the study overall: In public TCR beta signatures, there were indications of both CMV infection and matching HLA type. General study findings and limits: CMV carriers having the relevant HLA were flagged by cumulative public TCR beta family frequency. Clonotypes of TCR beta that were HLA-C-restricted and CMV-specific dominated the ex vivo response.

The CDR3 runs to 13 residues. V was pared by 8 bases and J by 5 bases, with 15 bases between. The germline V gene has CDR1 SGHVS and CDR2 FQNEAQ. Worth noting for this clonotype: The antigen is not known. A much larger clone differs from this one at a single base, so this may be a read error.

TCRdb re-analysed the reads in MiXCR, keeping a single row per CDR3 protein. The table lists approximately 290,000 distinct CDR3 sequences, over 20% of them singletons. The source is a human donor in good health (CMV status not recorded). Some clones in this sample may be carry-over from other donors' samples. The chain has TRBV7-8 and TRBJ1-2, with no clear D. Source material: PBMCs. CDR3 region: CASGARTLYGYTF. In nucleotides, the CDR3 is TGTGCCAGCGGCGCAAGGACCCTTTATGGCTACACCTTC.